The rows below give T cell receptor beta chains drawn from one sample of a study of control samples from healthy donors and cancer patients. Profiled with immunoSEQ multiplex PCR; TCRdb holds only in-frame clones, not every one. The sample shows about 150,000 clones, roughly 92% of them seen only once. Sample: blood. The receptors were gathered from a woman in her thirties in good health. The CDR3 runs from the conserved cysteine through the conserved F or W. The D gene is left open where the match is weak.

v_call | d_call | cdr3_aa
TRBV28 | - | CASRIAGIYGYTF
TRBV4-1 | TRBD1 | CASSQRDRVNQPQHF
TRBV19 | TRBD2 | CASSIVGTAGTSAHNEQFF
TRBV20-1 | - | CSALGIEQFF
TRBV28 | - | CASSSPNAGAGQPQHF
TRBV30 | - | CAWSVNSGRRGRWSSYNEQFF
TRBV5-4 | - | CASSRGTISSYEQYF
TRBV3-1/TRBV3-2 | TRBD1 | CASSQGRGDTQYF
TRBV29-1 | - | CSVGQNTDTQYF
TRBV10-1 | TRBD1 | CASSENKQGGGLGSYGYTF
TRBV11-2 | TRBD1 | CASSSGQGSYEQYF
TRBV6-2/TRBV6-3 | - | CASRPRGASTDTQYF
TRBV5-1 | - | CASSLVNPDTQYF
TRBV19 | TRBD2 | CARPGLAGTDTQYF
TRBV9 | - | CASGSSSYNEQFF
TRBV2 | - | CASSDAGNTEAFF
TRBV6-1 | TRBD2 | CASSERLAGDLAKNIQYF
TRBV6-5 | - | CATRREYGNQPQHF
TRBV5-4 | TRBD2 | CASTNALLAGTYNEQFF
TRBV7-9 | - | CASSLANRASYQETQYF
TRBV28 | - | CASNSRRGGVNTEAFF
TRBV10-1 | - | CAPEEGNEQFF
TRBV18 | - | CASSPPGSNQPQHF
TRBV5-6 | TRBD1 | CASSSGRGQGSQPQHF
TRBV14 | - | CASSQDSGRETQYF
TRBV6-5 | - | CASSQRGDRTEAFF
TRBV28 | TRBD1 | CASSRPGTGNYGQETQYF
TRBV27 | - | CASSSHEQYF
TRBV28 | - | CASGNFGVAPGYGYTF
TRBV10-3 | - | CASQDRNYGYTF
TRBV2 | - | CASSAENYGYTF
TRBV29-1 | - | CSADDRLNTEAFF
TRBV27 | TRBD1 | CASSLSRGLFTDTQYF
TRBV5-8 | - | CASSLEGQRTDTQYF
TRBV6-5 | TRBD1 | CASRGGQGINSPLHF
TRBV5-5 | TRBD1 | CASSGDRGRAGELFF
TRBV7-9 | TRBD2 | CASSYTTSGRFYNEQFF
TRBV6-1 | - | CASREGVDTYGYTF
TRBV6-5 | TRBD1 | CASSYSGQGSDTQYF
TRBV28 | - | CASSIGGSKGENGYTF
TRBV28 | TRBD1 | CASSMDRDQPQHF
TRBV6-6 | TRBD2 | CASSRGLAGGGNEQFF